This T cell receptor (beta chain) is from a study of shared clonotypes between healthy human individuals. This clone came up once. TCRdb keeps only in-frame clones here, not all; method: immunoSEQ multiplex PCR. The sample has 2 million to 2.5 million clones; 85% to 95% are singletons. The specimen sequenced was naive CD4+ T cells from PBMCs. Documented subset: CD45RA+ positively selected. This receptor was obtained from a young man in good health. Some clones in this sample may be carry-over from other donors' samples.

As DNA, the CDR3 is TGTGCCAGCAGGACCGCGGGACTCCCTCAGCAGTACTTC. This encodes CASRTAGLPQQYF. The genes are TRBV6-5 and TRBJ2-7; D perhaps matches TRBD2 (6 bases). The germline V gene encodes CDR1 MNHEY and CDR2 SVGAGI. This CDR3 region has 13 residues. The V and J ends lost 6 bases and 8 bases respectively, with 17 bases between them.